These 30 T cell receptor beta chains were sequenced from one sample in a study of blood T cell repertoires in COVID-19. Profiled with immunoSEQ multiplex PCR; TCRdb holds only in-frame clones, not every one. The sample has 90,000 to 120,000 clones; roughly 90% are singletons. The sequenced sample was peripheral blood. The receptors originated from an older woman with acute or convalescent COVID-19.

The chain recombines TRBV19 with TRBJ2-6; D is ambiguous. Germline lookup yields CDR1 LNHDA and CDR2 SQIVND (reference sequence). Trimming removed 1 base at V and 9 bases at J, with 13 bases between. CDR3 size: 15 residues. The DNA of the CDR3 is TGTGCCAGTAGTATAGGCAGAGCGATAGGCAACGTCCTGACTTTC. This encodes CASSIGRAIGNVLTF.

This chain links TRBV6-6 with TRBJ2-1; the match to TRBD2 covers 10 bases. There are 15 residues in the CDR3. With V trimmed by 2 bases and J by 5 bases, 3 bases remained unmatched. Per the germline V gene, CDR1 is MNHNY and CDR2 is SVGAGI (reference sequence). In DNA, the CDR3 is TGTGCCAGCAGTTACCCAGCGGGAGGGGACAATGAGCAGTTCTTC. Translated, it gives CASSYPAGGDNEQFF.

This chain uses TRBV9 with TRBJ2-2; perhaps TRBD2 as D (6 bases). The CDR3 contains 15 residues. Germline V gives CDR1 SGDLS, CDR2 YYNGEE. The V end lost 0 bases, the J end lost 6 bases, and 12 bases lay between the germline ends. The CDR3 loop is CASSVDWDFSGELFF. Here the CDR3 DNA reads TGTGCCAGCAGCGTAGATTGGGACTTCTCCGGGGAGCTGTTTTTT.

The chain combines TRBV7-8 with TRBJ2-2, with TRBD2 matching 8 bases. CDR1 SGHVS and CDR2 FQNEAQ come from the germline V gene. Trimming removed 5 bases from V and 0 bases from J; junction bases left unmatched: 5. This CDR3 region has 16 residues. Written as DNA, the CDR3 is TGTGCCAGCAGCCCGGGACTAGGTTCGAACACCGGGGAGCTGTTTTTT. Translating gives CASSPGLGSNTGELFF. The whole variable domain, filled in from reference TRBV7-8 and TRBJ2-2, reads GAGVSQSPRYKVAKRGQDVALRCDPISGHVSLFWYQQALGQGPEFLTYFQNEAQLDKSGLPSDRFFAERPEGSVSTLKIQRTQQEDSAVYLCASSPGLGSNTGELFFGEGSRLTVL.

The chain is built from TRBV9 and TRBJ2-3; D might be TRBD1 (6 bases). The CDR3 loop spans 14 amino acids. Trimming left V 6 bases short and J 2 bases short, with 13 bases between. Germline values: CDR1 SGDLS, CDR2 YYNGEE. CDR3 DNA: TGTGCCAGCACGTTGGGACATCTCACAGATACGCAGTATTTT. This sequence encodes CASTLGHLTDTQYF.

The CDR3 DNA reads TGTGCCAGCAGCTTGGGACAGGTTCCCAATCAGCCCCAGCATTTT. Translation gives CASSLGQVPNQPQHF. The chain links TRBV5-8 to TRBJ1-5, with TRBD1 as a possible D gene (6 bases). The CDR3 sequence is 15 residues long. In germline, CDR1 is SGHTS, CDR2 YDEGEE. The ends were cut back, 0 bases at V and 3 bases at J, with 10 bases in the middle.

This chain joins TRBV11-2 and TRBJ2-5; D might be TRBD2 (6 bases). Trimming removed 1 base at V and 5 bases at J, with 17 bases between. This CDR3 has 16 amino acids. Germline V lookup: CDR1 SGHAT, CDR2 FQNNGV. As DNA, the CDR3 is TGTGCCAGCAGCTTAGGGACTGGGACTCGGCGGGAGACCCAGTACTTC. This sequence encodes CASSLGTGTRRETQYF. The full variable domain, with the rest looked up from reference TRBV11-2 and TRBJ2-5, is EAGVAQSPRYKIIEKRQSVAFWCNPISGHATLYWYQQILGQGPKLLIQFQNNGVVDDSQLPKDRFSAERLKGVDSTLKIQPAKLEDSAVYLCASSLGTGTRRETQYFGPGTRLLVL.

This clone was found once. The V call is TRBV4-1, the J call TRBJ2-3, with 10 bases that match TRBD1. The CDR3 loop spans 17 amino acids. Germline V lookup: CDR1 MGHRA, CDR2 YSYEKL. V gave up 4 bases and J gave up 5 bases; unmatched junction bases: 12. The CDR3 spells CASSPQIVDRGRDTQYF. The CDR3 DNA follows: TGCGCCAGCAGCCCCCAGATAGTTGACAGGGGGCGAGATACGCAGTATTTT.

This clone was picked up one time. The CDR3 is CASSPGLAGAQGSYNEQFF. The CDR3 nucleotides are TGTGCCAGCAGCCCGGGACTAGCGGGAGCACAGGGCTCCTACAATGAGCAGTTCTTC. The chain combines TRBV11-2 with TRBJ2-1; TRBD2 matches at 14 bases. CDR1 and CDR2 (germline): SGHAT, FQNNGV. The CDR3 is 19 amino acids. V lost 5 bases, J lost 0 bases, and 9 bases stayed unmatched.

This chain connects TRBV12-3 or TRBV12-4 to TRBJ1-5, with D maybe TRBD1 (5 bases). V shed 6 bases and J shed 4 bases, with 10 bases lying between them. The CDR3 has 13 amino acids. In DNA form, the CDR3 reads TGTGCCAGCAGCCCTGGGGGGAATCAGCCCCAGCATTTT. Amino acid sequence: CASSPGGNQPQHF.

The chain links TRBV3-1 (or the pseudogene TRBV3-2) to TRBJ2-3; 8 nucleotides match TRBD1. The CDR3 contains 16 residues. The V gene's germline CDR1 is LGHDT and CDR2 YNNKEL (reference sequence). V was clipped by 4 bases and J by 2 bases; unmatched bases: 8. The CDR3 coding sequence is TGTGCCAGCAGCCCAGGGGGCGCGGGGCACACAGATACGCAGTATTTT. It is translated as CASSPGGAGHTDTQYF.

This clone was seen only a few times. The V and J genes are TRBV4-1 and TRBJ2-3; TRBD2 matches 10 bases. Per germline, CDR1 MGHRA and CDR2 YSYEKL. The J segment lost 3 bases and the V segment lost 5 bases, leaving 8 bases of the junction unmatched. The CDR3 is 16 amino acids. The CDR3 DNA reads TGCGCCAGCAGCTCCCTAGCGGGAGTGTCAACAGATACGCAGTATTTT. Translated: CASSSLAGVSTDTQYF.

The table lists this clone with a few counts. The CDR3: CASSLDHRQGAGGYTF. The CDR3 coding sequence is TGTGCCAGCAGTTTAGACCATCGACAGGGGGCGGGGGGCTACACCTTC. The chain employs TRBV27 and TRBJ1-2; TRBD1 aligns across 10 bases. Germline trimming cut 2 bases from V and 8 bases from J; bases unmatched to any gene: 11. This CDR3 is built from 16 residues. Per germline, CDR1 MNHEY and CDR2 SMNVEV (reference sequence).

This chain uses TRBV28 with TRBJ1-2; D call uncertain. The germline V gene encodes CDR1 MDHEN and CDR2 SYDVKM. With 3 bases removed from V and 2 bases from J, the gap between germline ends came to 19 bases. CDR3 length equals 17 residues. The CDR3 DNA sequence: TGTGCCAGCAGTTTCACGATAATCCCCCAGGCGAACTATGGCTACACCTTC. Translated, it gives CASSFTIIPQANYGYTF.

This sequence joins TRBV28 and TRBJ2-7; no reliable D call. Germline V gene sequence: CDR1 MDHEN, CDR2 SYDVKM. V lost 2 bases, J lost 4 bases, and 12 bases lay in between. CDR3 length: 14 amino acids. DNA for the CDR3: TGTGCCAGCAGTTTAATGCTGAGGCGATACGAGCAGTACTTC. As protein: CASSLMLRRYEQYF. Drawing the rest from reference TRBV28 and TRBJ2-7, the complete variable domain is DVKVTQSSRYLVKRTGEKVFLECVQDMDHENMFWYRQDPGLGLRLIYFSYDVKMKEKGDIPEGYSVSREKKERFSLILESASTNQTSMYLCASSLMLRRYEQYFGPGTRLTVT.

Written as DNA, the CDR3 is TGTGCCAGCAGTTTATCTCCCGGGAACGGTTCACCCCTCCACTTT. Translated, it gives CASSLSPGNGSPLHF. This chain links TRBV27 with TRBJ1-6, with D uncertain. This CDR3 is built from 15 residues. The germline V gene has CDR1 MNHEY and CDR2 SMNVEV (reference sequence). The germline V and J ends were trimmed by 0 bases and 9 bases, with 12 bases remaining between them.

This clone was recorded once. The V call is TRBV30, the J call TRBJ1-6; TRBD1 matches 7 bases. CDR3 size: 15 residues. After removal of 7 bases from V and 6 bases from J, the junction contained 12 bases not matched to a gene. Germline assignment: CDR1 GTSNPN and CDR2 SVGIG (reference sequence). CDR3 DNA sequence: TGTGCCTACACGAGGGAACAGGGGACTAATTCACCCCTCCACTTT. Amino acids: CAYTREQGTNSPLHF.

The CDR3 DNA is TGTGCCACCAGTGACGGTCAGGGATATACAGATACGCAGTATTTT. The encoded protein is CATSDGQGYTDTQYF. This rearrangement joins TRBV24-1 to TRBJ2-3, with D possibly matching TRBD1 (5 bases). The CDR3 runs to 15 residues. The V end lost 4 bases, the J end lost 3 bases, and 13 bases lay between the germline ends. Germline V gene sequence: CDR1 KGHDR, CDR2 SFDVKD.

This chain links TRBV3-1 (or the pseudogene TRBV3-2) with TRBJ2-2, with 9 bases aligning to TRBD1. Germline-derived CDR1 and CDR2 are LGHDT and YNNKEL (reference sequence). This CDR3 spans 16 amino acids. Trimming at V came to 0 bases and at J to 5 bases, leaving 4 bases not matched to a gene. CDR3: CASSQDRGTGTGELFF. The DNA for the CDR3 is TGTGCCAGCAGCCAAGATCGGGGGACAGGGACCGGGGAGCTGTTTTTT.

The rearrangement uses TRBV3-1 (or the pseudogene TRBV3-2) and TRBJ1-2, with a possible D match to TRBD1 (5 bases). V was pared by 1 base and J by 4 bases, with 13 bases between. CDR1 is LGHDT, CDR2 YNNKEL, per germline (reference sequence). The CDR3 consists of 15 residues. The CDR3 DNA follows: TGTGCCAGCAGCCAAGGCGGGGGACGGTCCTATGGCTACACCTTC. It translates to CASSQGGGRSYGYTF.

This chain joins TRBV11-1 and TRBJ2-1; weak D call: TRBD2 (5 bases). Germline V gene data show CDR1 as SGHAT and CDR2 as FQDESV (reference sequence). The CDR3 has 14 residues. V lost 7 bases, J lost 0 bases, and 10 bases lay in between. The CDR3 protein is CASTLTSSYNEQFF. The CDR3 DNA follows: TGTGCCAGCACCCTTACTAGCTCCTACAATGAGCAGTTCTTC.

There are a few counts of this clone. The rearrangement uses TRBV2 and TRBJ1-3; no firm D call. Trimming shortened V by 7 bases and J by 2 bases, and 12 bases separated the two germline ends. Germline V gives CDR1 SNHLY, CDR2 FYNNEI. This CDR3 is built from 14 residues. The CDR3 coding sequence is TGTGCCAGCATAAGTCAGTCCACTGGAAACACCATATATTTT. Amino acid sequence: CASISQSTGNTIYF.

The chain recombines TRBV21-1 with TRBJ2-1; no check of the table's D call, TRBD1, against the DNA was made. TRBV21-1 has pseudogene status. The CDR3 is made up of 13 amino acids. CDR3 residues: CASKGTGRNEQFF. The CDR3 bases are TGTGCCAGCAAGGGGACAGGGCGTAATGAGCAGTTCTTC.

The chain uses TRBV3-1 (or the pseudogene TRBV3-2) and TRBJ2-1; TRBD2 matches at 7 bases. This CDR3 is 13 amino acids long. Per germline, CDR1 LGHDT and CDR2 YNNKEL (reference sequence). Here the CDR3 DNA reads TGTGCGGTGAGAGGACTAGGGCGCAATGAGCAGTTCTTC. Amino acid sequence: CAVRGLGRNEQFF.

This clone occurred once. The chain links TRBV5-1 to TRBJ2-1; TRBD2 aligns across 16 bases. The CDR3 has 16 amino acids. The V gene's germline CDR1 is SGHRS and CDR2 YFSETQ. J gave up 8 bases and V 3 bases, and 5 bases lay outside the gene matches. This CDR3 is CASSSGLAGGNDEQFF. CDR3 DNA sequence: TGCGCCAGCAGCTCGGGACTAGCGGGAGGGAACGATGAGCAGTTCTTC.

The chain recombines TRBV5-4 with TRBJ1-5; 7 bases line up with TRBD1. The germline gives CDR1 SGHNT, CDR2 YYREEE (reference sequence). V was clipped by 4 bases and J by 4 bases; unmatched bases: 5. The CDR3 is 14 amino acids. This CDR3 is CASSQGTENQPQHF. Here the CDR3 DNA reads TGTGCCAGCAGCCAAGGGACAGAAAATCAGCCCCAGCATTTT.

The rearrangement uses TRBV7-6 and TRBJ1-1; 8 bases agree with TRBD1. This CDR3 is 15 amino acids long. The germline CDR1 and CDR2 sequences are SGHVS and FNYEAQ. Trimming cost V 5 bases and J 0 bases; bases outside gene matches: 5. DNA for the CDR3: TGTGCCAGCAGCCTTGGGACAGGATTGAACACTGAAGCTTTCTTT. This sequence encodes CASSLGTGLNTEAFF. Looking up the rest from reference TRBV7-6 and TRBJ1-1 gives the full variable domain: GAGVSQSPRYKVTKRGQDVALRCDPISGHVSLYWYRQALGQGPEFLTYFNYEAQQDKSGLPNDRFSAERPEGSISTLTIQRTEQRDSAMYRCASSLGTGLNTEAFFGQGTRLTVV.

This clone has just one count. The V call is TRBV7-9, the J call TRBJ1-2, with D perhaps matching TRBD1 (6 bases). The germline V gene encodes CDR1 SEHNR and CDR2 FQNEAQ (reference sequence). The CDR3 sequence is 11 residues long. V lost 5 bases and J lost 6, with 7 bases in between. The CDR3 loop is CASSRTDGYTF. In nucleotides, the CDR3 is TGTGCCAGCAGCCGGACAGATGGCTACACCTTC.

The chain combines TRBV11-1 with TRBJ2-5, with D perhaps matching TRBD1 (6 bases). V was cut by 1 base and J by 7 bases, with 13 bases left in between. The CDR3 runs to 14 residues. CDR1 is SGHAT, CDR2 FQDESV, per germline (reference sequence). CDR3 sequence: CASSLEAGETTQYF. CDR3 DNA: TGTGCCAGCAGCTTAGAGGCAGGGGAGACGACCCAGTACTTC.

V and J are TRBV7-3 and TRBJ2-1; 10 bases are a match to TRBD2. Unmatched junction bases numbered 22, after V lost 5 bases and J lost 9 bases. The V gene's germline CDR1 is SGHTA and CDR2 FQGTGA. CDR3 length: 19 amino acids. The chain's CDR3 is CASSLWGPSGSGKDSEQFF. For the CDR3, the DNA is TGTGCCAGCAGCCTATGGGGTCCTAGCGGGAGTGGGAAGGACAGTGAGCAGTTCTTC.